This TCR beta chain was observed in a study of identical twins. In TCRdb, the 5' RACE reads were re-called with MiXCR into one record per CDR3 protein. The sample lists some 1,600,000 distinct CDR3 sequences, less than 35% occurring once. The CDR3 sequence is 15 residues long. V lost 5 bases and J lost 5; bases outside the gene matches: 12. Germline V gives CDR1 MDHEN, CDR2 SYDVKM. The sequencing input was cord blood. The sequence came from a newborn girl in good health. The rearrangement joins TRBV28 to TRBJ2-7, with 7 bases identical to TRBD1. CDR3: CASSARGQANHEQYF. CDR3 DNA: TGTGCCAGCAGTGCCCGCGGACAGGCTAACCACGAGCAGTACTTC.